These T cell receptor beta chains were read from a single sample in a study of cytomegalovirus exposure and HLA in healthy donors. Sequencing was performed with immunoSEQ multiplex PCR; in TCRdb, only in-frame clones are kept and a portion is missing. The sample has tens of thousands of clones, more than 65% seen once. Material for sequencing was PBMCs. These receptors came from a woman aged 18-30 years in good health and CMV-seronegative. The CDR3 runs from the conserved cysteine through the conserved F or W. The D gene is left open where the match is weak. Not all rows give a size; the values are once, few, many and, for expanded clones, a class.

v_gene: TRBV27; len: 13; j_gene: TRBJ2-1; abundance: once; d_gene: -; CDR3aa: CASRIPGVDEQFF; CDR3nt: TGTGCCAGCAGAATCCCCGGGGTCGATGAGCAGTTCTTC
v_gene: TRBV5-1; len: 15; j_gene: TRBJ1-1; abundance: -; d_gene: -; CDR3aa: CASSLSGTMNTEAFF; CDR3nt: TGCGCCAGCAGCTTGTCGGGGACAATGAACACTGAAGCTTTCTTT
v_gene: TRBV2; len: 13; j_gene: TRBJ2-7; abundance: -; d_gene: TRBD1; CDR3aa: CASKGAGPYEQYF; CDR3nt: TGTGCCAGCAAGGGGGCAGGGCCCTACGAGCAGTACTTC
v_gene: TRBV6-1; len: 14; j_gene: TRBJ2-5; abundance: -; d_gene: TRBD2; CDR3aa: CASMTSGSRGTQYF; CDR3nt: TGTGCCAGCATGACTAGCGGGAGCCGGGGGACCCAGTACTTC
v_gene: TRBV6-1; len: 15; j_gene: TRBJ1-5; abundance: -; d_gene: -; CDR3aa: CASSAWRGRGQPQHF; CDR3nt: TGTGCCAGCAGTGCCTGGCGGGGGCGCGGACAGCCCCAGCATTTT
v_gene: TRBV28; len: 14; j_gene: TRBJ2-2; abundance: -; d_gene: TRBD1; CDR3aa: CASSVGQITGELFF; CDR3nt: TGTGCCAGCAGTGTGGGACAGATCACCGGGGAGCTGTTTTTT
v_gene: TRBV7-3; len: 16; j_gene: TRBJ2-2; abundance: -; d_gene: TRBD2; CDR3aa: CASSLTPSGSGGELFF; CDR3nt: TGTGCCAGCAGCTTAACCCCTAGCGGGAGTGGCGGGGAGCTGTTTTTT
v_gene: TRBV2; len: 15; j_gene: TRBJ1-5; abundance: few; d_gene: TRBD1; CDR3aa: CASRGQGASNQPQHF; CDR3nt: TGTGCCAGCAGGGGGCAGGGGGCTAGCAATCAGCCCCAGCATTTT
v_gene: TRBV19; len: 14; j_gene: TRBJ1-4; abundance: -; d_gene: TRBD1; CDR3aa: CASSTGGPNEKLFF; CDR3nt: TGTGCCAGTAGTACAGGGGGGCCAAATGAAAAACTGTTTTTT
v_gene: TRBV29-1; len: 13; j_gene: TRBJ2-7; abundance: once; d_gene: TRBD1; CDR3aa: CSVPGTGFYEQYF; CDR3nt: TGCAGCGTTCCCGGGACAGGGTTCTACGAGCAGTACTTC
v_gene: TRBV27; len: 12; j_gene: TRBJ2-7; abundance: few; d_gene: TRBD1; CDR3aa: CASRGQGVEQYF; CDR3nt: TGTGCCAGCAGAGGACAGGGCGTCGAGCAGTACTTC
v_gene: TRBV4-3; len: 20; j_gene: TRBJ2-4; abundance: -; d_gene: TRBD2; CDR3aa: CASSQDRGGSSGGARNIQYF; CDR3nt: TGCGCCAGCAGCCAAGATAGGGGCGGGAGTAGCGGGGGGGCCAGGAACATTCAGTACTTC
v_gene: TRBV28; len: 15; j_gene: TRBJ1-5; abundance: -; d_gene: TRBD1; CDR3aa: CASSRIAGGNQPQNF; CDR3nt: TGTGCCAGCAGCCGGATAGCAGGGGGAAATCAGCCCCAGAATTTT
v_gene: TRBV5-1; len: 17; j_gene: TRBJ2-2; abundance: -; d_gene: TRBD1; CDR3aa: CASSYGDRGSPTGELFF; CDR3nt: TGCGCCAGCTCCTATGGAGACAGGGGGTCCCCCACCGGGGAGCTGTTTTTT
v_gene: TRBV2; len: 13; j_gene: TRBJ2-2; abundance: -; d_gene: -; CDR3aa: CASSESSTGELFF; CDR3nt: TGTGCCAGCAGTGAGTCGTCTACCGGGGAGCTGTTTTTT
v_gene: TRBV28; len: 14; j_gene: TRBJ2-7; abundance: -; d_gene: TRBD2; CDR3aa: CASTSLAGVFEQYF; CDR3nt: TGTGCCAGCACCTCACTAGCGGGGGTCTTCGAGCAGTACTTC